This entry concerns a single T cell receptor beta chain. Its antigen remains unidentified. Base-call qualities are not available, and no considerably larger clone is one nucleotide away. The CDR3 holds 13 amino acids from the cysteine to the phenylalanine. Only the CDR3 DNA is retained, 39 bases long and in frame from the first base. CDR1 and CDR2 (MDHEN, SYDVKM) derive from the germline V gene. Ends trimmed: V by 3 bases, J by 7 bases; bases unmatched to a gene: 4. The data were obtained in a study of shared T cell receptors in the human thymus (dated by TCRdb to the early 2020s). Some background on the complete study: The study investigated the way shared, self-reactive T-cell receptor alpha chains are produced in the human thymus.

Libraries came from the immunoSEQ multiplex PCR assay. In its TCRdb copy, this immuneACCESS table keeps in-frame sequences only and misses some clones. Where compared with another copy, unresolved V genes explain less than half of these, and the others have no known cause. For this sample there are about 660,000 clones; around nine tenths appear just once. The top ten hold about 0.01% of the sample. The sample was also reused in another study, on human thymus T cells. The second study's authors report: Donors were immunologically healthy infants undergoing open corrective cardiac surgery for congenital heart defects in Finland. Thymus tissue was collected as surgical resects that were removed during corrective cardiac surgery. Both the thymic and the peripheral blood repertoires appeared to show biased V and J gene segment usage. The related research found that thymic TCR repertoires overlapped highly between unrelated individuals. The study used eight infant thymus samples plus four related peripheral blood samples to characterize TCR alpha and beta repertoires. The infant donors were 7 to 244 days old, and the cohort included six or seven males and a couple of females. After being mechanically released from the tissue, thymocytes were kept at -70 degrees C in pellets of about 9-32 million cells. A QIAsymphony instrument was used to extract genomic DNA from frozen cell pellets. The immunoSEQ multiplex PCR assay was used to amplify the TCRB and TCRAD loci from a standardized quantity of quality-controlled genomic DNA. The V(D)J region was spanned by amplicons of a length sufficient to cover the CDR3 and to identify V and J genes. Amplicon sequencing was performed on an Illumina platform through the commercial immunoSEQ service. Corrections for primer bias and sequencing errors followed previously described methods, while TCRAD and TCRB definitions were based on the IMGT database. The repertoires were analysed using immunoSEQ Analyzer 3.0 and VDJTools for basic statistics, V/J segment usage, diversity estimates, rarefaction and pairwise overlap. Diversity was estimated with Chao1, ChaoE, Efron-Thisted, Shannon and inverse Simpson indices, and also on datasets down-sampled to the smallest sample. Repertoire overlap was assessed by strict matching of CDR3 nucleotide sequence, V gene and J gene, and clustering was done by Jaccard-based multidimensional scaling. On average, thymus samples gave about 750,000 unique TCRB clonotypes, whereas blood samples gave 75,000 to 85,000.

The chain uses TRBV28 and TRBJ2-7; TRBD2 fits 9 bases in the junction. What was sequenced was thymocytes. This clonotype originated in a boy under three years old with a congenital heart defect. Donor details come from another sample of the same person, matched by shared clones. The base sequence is TGTGCCAGCAGTTTTAGACTAGCGGATGAGCAGTACTTC. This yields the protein CASSFRLADEQYF.